This T cell receptor beta chain was recovered during a study of blood T cell repertoires in COVID-19. Overall study context: Italy, Spain and the United States were the sources of the convalescent and acute COVID-19 samples. In each case, the material was cDNA or gDNA derived from T cells, B-cell-depleted T cells, or PBMCs.

In the original workflow: Reference gene primer amplification gave nucleated cell count estimates. The repertoire was sequenced with immunoSEQ multiplex PCR; TCRdb's copy has only in-frame clones and lacks some. The D gene and trimming were derived from the DNA, and the V and J assignments and clone size from that table. This sample carries 490,000 or so clones, around nine tenths of them seen once, and the ten largest clones take around 7.9%. Participant-reported clinical history was the basis for cohort assignment. The CDR3 covers 16 residues. V lost 3 bases to trimming and J lost 0 bases; unmatched junction nucleotides: 5. Looked up from germline, CDR1 is SGHVS and CDR2 is FQNEAQ.

Sequencing input: PBMCs or T cells enriched from blood (not recorded which). The receptor comes from a woman aged 55-69 years who had recovered from COVID-19. This chain uses TRBV7-8 with TRBJ2-4; TRBD2 aligns across 7 bases. CDR3 in amino acids: CASSLSGLLAKNIQYF. For the CDR3, the DNA is TGTGCCAGCAGCTTGTCGGGACTATTAGCCAAAAACATTCAGTACTTC. The variable domain in full, completed from reference TRBV7-8 and TRBJ2-4, reads GAGVSQSPRYKVAKRGQDVALRCDPISGHVSLFWYQQALGQGPEFLTYFQNEAQLDKSGLPSDRFFAERPEGSVSTLKIQRTQQEDSAVYLCASSLSGLLAKNIQYFGAGTRLSVL.